This T cell receptor beta chain is from a study of shared clonotypes between healthy human individuals. This clone has more than one count but fewer than ten. V lost 1 base and J lost 0, with 15 bases in between. This CDR3 has 17 residues. In germline, CDR1 is SGHRS, CDR2 YFSETQ. Using immunoSEQ multiplex PCR, the repertoire was profiled, and TCRdb retains in-frame clones only, with some absent. The sample has about a million clones, approximately 77% seen once. This TCR was recovered from a man between 18 and 29 years old in good health. Some clones in this sample may be carry-over from other donors' samples. Input material: memory CD4+ T cells from PBMCs. Subset specified: CD45RA-negative fraction. The V and J genes are TRBV5-1 and TRBJ2-3; no definite D call. CDR3 coding DNA: TGCGCCAGCAGCTTGCGCGGCCGTACCGCTAGCACAGATACGCAGTATTTT. It is translated as CASSLRGRTASTDTQYF.